These 13 T cell receptor beta chains originate from one sample sequenced in a study of T cells in tuberculosis. Using immunoSEQ multiplex PCR, the repertoire was profiled, and TCRdb retains in-frame clones only, with some absent. Of 25,000 to 35,000 clones listed, approximately 95% are singletons. The sample consisted of PBMCs. These receptors all come from a donor aged 5-35 years with latent tuberculosis or without tuberculosis infection.

V and J are TRBV14 and TRBJ2-3; weak D call: TRBD1 (5 bases). Trimming took off 1 base at V and 11 bases at J, with 13 bases between the two ends. Germline V gene sequence: CDR1 SGHDN, CDR2 FVKESK. The CDR3 is 13 amino acids. The CDR3 nucleotides read TGTGCCAGCAGCCAAGTTCTTGGGGCCGGGCAGTATTTT. Translating gives CASSQVLGAGQYF.

The chain is built from TRBV14 and TRBJ2-5, with a tentative D call TRBD1 (7 bases). Germline CDR1 reads SGHDN; CDR2 reads FVKESK. The V gene lost 4 bases and the J gene lost 5 bases, with 14 bases spanning the gap. The CDR3 spans 14 residues. Here the CDR3 reads CASSRRGGGETQYF. Here the CDR3 DNA reads TGTGCCAGCAGCCGGAGAGGAGGGGGCGAGACCCAGTACTTC.

This clone has only one observation. The chain carries TRBV10-3 and TRBJ2-3; 7 nucleotides agree with TRBD2. J was trimmed by 3 bases and V by 2 bases; bases with no gene match: 11. This CDR3 has 17 residues. Germline V gene sequence: CDR1 ENHRY, CDR2 SYGVKD. Written as DNA, the CDR3 is TGTGCCATCAGTGAGAGCCGGGGGAGGGAAGGGACAGATACGCAGTATTTT. This translates into CAISESRGREGTDTQYF.

The rearrangement joins TRBV4-2 to TRBJ2-2; TRBD2 aligns across 7 bases. V was pared by 0 bases and J by 6 bases, with 1 base of the junction left unmatched. CDR3 length equals 14 residues. Per the germline V gene, CDR1 is LGHNA and CDR2 is YNFKEQ. The CDR3 sequence: CASSQDGGSGELFF. CDR3 nucleotide sequence: TGTGCCAGCAGCCAAGACGGGGGGTCCGGGGAGCTGTTTTTT.

The J gene is TRBJ1-5, the V gene TRBV20-1; D gene unclear. Trimming pared 3 bases from V and 5 bases from J, leaving 5 bases between. The CDR3 is 11 residues long. The V gene's germline CDR1 is DFQATT and CDR2 SNEGSKA (reference sequence). CDR3 DNA sequence: TGCAGTGCTAGGGGAGATCAGCCCCAGCATTTT. Amino acids: CSARGDQPQHF.

The genes are TRBV20-1 and TRBJ2-5; D remains ambiguous. The CDR3 contains 11 residues. V lost 4 bases and J lost 2, with 5 bases in between. Per germline, CDR1 DFQATT and CDR2 SNEGSKA (reference sequence). The CDR3 sequence: CSATIQETQYF. CDR3 coding DNA: TGCAGTGCTACCATTCAAGAGACCCAGTACTTC.

The V call is TRBV19, the J call TRBJ1-2; TRBD1 aligns across 9 bases. CDR3 length: 14 amino acids. From germline, CDR1 is LNHDA and CDR2 SQIVND (reference sequence). V was pared by 5 bases and J by 3 bases, with 4 bases of the junction left unmatched. DNA of the CDR3: TGTGCCAGTAGTCGGACAGGGGAAGACTATGGCTACACCTTC. Its translation: CASSRTGEDYGYTF.

Only one count was recorded for this clone. The gene calls are TRBV7-8 and TRBJ2-4, with 8 bases that match TRBD2. CDR1 and CDR2 from the germline V gene are SGHVS and FQNEAQ. V trimming: 1 base; J trimming: 7 bases; junction bases outside the gene matches: 6. The CDR3 totals 15 residues. Written as DNA, the CDR3 is TGTGCCAGCAGCTTAGTAGGCCAGCGGGGGAACATTCAGTACTTC. It encodes CASSLVGQRGNIQYF.

V usage is TRBV29-1 and J usage is TRBJ2-3; 12 bases line up with TRBD1. Per germline, CDR1 SQVTM and CDR2 ANQGSEA. The CDR3 sequence is 13 residues long. J gave up 5 bases and V 6 bases, and 3 bases lay outside the gene matches. CDR3 sequence reads: CSVGQGAIDTQYF. In DNA form, the CDR3 reads TGCAGCGTGGGACAGGGGGCAATAGATACGCAGTATTTT.

CDR3 bases: TGTGCCAGCAGCCCCAAGACAGGGGGTGATGCTAAACGAGGCTATGGCTACACCTTC. This encodes CASSPKTGGDAKRGYGYTF. The chain employs TRBV5-4 and TRBJ1-2; TRBD1 matches 9 bases. The CDR3 consists of 19 residues. Trimming at V came to 4 bases and at J to 4 bases, leaving 20 bases not matched to a gene. Germline assignment: CDR1 SGHNT and CDR2 YYREEE (reference sequence).

The chain combines TRBV7-9 with TRBJ2-7; 8 bases fit TRBD2. The germline V gene has CDR1 SEHNR and CDR2 FQNEAQ (reference sequence). The trim removed 4 bases at V and 5 bases at J, leaving 7 bases unmatched. This CDR3 is built from 14 residues. Here the CDR3 reads CASSYSGIGNEQYF. CDR3 in DNA: TGTGCCAGCAGCTATAGCGGGATCGGCAACGAGCAGTACTTC.

The chain couples TRBV5-1 to TRBJ2-1; D is possibly TRBD2 (6 bases). Germline V gene lookup returns CDR1 SGHRS and CDR2 YFSETQ. The CDR3 has 19 residues. Trimming removed 0 bases at V and 0 bases at J, with 19 bases between. CDR3 in amino acids: CASSLGLAIISSSYNEQFF. CDR3 sequence (DNA): TGCGCCAGCAGCTTGGGGCTAGCGATCATATCGAGCTCCTACAATGAGCAGTTCTTC.

The V call is TRBV5-1, the J call TRBJ2-1; a possible D gene is TRBD2 (6 bases). Trimming removed 0 bases at V and 7 bases at J, with 14 bases between. CDR1 is SGHRS and CDR2 is YFSETQ in the germline V gene. CDR3 length equals 15 residues. CDR3 coding DNA: TGCGCCAGCAGCTTGGTCGCTGGGGGACTGAATGAGCAGTTCTTC. Translation gives CASSLVAGGLNEQFF.